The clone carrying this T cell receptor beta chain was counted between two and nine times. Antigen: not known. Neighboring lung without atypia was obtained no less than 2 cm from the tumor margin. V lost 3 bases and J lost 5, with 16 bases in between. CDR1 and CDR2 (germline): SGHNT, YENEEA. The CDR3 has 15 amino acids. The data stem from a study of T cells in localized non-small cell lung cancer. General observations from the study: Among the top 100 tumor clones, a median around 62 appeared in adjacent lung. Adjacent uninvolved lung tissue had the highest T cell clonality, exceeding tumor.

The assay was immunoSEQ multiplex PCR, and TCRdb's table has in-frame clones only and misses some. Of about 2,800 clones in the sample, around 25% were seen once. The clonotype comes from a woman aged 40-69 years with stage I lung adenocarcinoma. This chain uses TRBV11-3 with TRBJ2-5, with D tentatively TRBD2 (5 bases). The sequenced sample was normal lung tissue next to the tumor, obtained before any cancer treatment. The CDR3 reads CASSLRTLGGETQYF. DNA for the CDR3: TGTGCCAGCAGCTTGAGGACTCTCGGCGGGGAGACCCAGTACTTC. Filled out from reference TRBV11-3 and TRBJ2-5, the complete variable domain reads EAGVVQSPRYKIIEKKQPVAFWCNPISGHNTLYWYLQNLGQGPELLIRYENEEAVDDSQLPKDRFSAERLKGVDSTLKIQPAELGDSAVYLCASSLRTLGGETQYFGPGTRLLVL.